This T cell receptor beta chain appears in the sequencing data of a study of early stage breast cancer tumors. Produced via immunoSEQ multiplex PCR; TCRdb's table is partial and in-frame only. Among about 46,000 clones listed, around 80% were seen once. Trimming shortened V by 8 bases and J by 5 bases, and 19 bases separated the two germline ends. Germline V gene lookup returns CDR1 MRHNA and CDR2 SNTAGT. The CDR3 spans 14 residues. The TCR sequence derives from a person aged 35 to 50 with breast cancer. Sample: blood. J is TRBJ2-7 and V is TRBV6-4, with D possibly matching TRBD2 (6 bases). CDR3 coding DNA: TGTGCCAGCTTTGGTCGGGAGTGTGGCGACGAGCAGTACTTC. The encoded protein is CASFGRECGDEQYF.